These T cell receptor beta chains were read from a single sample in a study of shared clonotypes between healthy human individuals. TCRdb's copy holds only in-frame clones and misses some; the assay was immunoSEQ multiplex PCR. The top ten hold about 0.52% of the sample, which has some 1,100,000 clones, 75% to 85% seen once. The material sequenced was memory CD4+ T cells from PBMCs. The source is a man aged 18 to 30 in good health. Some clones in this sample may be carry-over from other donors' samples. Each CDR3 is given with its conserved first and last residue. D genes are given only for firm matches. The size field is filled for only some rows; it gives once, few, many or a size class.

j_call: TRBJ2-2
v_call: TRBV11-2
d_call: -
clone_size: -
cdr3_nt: TGTGCCAGCAGCCTTAGGTTGGGCAGCACCGGGGAGCTGTTTTTT
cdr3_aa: CASSLRLGSTGELFF

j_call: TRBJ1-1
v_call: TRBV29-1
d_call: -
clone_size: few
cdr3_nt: TGCAGCGTTAACCGGGAACTCATGAACACTGAAGCTTTCTTT
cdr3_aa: CSVNRELMNTEAFF

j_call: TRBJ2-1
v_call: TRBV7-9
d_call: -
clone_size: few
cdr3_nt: TGTGCCAGCAGCTTAGACAATCCCTACAATGAGCAGTTCTTC
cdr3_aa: CASSLDNPYNEQFF

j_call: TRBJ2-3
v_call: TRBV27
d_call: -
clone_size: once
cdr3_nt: TGTGCCAGCAGTCCTCTCCCGAGGCGCACAGATACGCAGTATTTT
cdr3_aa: CASSPLPRRTDTQYF

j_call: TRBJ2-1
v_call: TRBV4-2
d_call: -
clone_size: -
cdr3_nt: TGTGCCAGCAGCCAAGGGGACCTGAGCTCCTACAATGAGCAGTTCTTC
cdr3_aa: CASSQGDLSSYNEQFF

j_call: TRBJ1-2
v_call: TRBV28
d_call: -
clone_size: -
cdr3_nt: TGTGCCACCTGGGGCGGAGCTAACTATGGCTACACCTTC
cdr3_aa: CATWGGANYGYTF

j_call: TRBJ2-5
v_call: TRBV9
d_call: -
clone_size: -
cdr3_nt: TGTGCCAGCAGCGTGTCCCACCAACAAGAGACCCAGTACTTC
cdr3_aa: CASSVSHQQETQYF

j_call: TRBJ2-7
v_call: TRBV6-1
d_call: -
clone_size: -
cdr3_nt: TGTGCCAGCAAAGTGGGCAGATCAAGCTCCTACGAGCAGTACTTC
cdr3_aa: CASKVGRSSSYEQYF

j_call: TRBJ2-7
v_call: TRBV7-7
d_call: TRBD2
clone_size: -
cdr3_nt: TGTGCTAGCAGCTTAGGCGGCGGGAGCGAGCGGTACTTC
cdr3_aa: CASSLGGGSERYF

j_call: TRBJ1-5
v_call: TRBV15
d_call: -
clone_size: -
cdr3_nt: TGTGCCACCAGCAGAGATCGCACAGGAGGAGATCGGCCCCAGCATTTT
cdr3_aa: CATSRDRTGGDRPQHF

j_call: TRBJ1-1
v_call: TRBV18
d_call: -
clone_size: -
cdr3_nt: TGTGCCAGCTCACCCCTTAACGACAGGTTGAACACTGAAGCTTTCTTT
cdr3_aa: CASSPLNDRLNTEAFF

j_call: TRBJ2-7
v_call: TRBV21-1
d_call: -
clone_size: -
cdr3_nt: TGTGCCAGCAGCAAATCTAGGGGGTCGCCCTACGAGCAGTACTTC
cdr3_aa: CASSKSRGSPYEQYF

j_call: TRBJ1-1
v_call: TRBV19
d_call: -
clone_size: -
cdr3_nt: TGTGCCAGTAGTGTTGGACAGACGGCTTCTAAAGCTTTCTTT
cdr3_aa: CASSVGQTASKAFF

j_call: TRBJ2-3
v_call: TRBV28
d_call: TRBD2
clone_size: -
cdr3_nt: TGTGCCAGCAGTTTCTCTAATGTCGGGAGGCGCACAGATACGCAGTATTTT
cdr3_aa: CASSFSNVGRRTDTQYF

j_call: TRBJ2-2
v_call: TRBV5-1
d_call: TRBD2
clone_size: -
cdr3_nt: TGCGCCAGCAGAATAGCGGGAGACACCGGGGAGCTGTTTTTT
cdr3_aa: CASRIAGDTGELFF

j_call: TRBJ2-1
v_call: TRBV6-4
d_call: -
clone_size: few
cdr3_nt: TGTGCCAGCGGGGGTAGGTTAAAGGGCATCCGCAATGAGCAGTTCTTC
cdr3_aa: CASGGRLKGIRNEQFF

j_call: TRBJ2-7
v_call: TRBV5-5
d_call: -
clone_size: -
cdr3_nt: TGTGCCAGCACGGACGGTCCCTACGAGCAGTACTTC
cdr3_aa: CASTDGPYEQYF

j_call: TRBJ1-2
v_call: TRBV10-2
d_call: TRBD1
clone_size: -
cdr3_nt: TGCGCCAGCAGTGACGACAGGGTTCGGACTCGGGGCTATGGCTACACCTTC
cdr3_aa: CASSDDRVRTRGYGYTF

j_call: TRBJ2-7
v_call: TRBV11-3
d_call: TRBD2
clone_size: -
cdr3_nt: TGTGCCAGCAGCCTAGAGGGGACTAGCGGACACTACGAGCAGTACTTC
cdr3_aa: CASSLEGTSGHYEQYF

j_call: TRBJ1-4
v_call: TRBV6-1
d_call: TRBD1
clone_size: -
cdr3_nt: TGTGCCAGCAGGCGGACAGGGGGACCTAATGAAAAACTGTTTTTT
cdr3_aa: CASRRTGGPNEKLFF

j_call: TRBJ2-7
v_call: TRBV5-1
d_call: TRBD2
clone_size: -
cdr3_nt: TGCGCCAGCAGCCAGACGGGGGGCTCCTACGAGCAGTACTTC
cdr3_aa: CASSQTGGSYEQYF

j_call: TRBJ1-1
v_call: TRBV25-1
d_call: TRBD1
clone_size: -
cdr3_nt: TGTGCCAGCAGCGAAACAGGGGAGAGGACTGAAGCTTTCTTT
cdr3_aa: CASSETGERTEAFF

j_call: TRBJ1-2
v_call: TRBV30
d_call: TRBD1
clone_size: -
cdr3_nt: TGTGCCTGGAGTTTCGGACAGGTTGGCTACACCTTC
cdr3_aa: CAWSFGQVGYTF

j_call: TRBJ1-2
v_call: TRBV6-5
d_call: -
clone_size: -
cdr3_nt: TGTGCCAGCAGGTCCTCCGGCCGCAATCTTGGCTACACCTTC
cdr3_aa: CASRSSGRNLGYTF

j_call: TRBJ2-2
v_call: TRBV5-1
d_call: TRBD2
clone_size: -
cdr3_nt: TGCGCCAGCAGCGCGACGGGAGGGGCGAACACCGGGGAGCTGTTTTTT
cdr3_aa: CASSATGGANTGELFF

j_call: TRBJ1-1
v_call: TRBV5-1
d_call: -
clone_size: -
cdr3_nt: TGCGCCAGCAGCTGGTCAGGGGACCCGAACACTGAAGCTTTCTTT
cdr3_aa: CASSWSGDPNTEAFF

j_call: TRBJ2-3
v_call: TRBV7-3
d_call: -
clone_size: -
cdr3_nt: TGTGCCAGCACCCCCCGAGGAACCTCGGATACGCAGTATTTT
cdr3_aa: CASTPRGTSDTQYF

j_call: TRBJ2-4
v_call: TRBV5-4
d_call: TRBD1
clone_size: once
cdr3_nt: TGTGCCAGCAGGCCGGGACAGGGAGACAAAAACATTCAGTACTTC
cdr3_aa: CASRPGQGDKNIQYF

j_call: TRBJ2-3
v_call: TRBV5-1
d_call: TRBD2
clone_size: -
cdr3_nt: TGCGCCAGCAGCTTGGGAACTGCGGGAGGACGCACAGATACGCAGTATTTT
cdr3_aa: CASSLGTAGGRTDTQYF

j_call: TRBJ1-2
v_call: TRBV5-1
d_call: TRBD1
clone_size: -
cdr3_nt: TGCGCCAGCGGGACAGGGGAAAACTATGGCTACACCTTC
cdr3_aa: CASGTGENYGYTF

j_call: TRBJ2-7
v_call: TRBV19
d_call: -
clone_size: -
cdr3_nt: TGTGCCAGTAGTCCGCAGGACTCCTCCTACGAGCAGTACTTC
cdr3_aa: CASSPQDSSYEQYF

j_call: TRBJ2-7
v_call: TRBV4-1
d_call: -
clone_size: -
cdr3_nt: TGCGCCAGCAGCCCGACGAGTGCGACAGCCACCTACGAGCAGTACTTC
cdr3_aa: CASSPTSATATYEQYF

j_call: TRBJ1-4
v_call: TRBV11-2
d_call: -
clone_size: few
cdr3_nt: TGTGCCAGCAGCTTAGCTGGGGGGAATGAAAAACTGTTTTTT
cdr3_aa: CASSLAGGNEKLFF

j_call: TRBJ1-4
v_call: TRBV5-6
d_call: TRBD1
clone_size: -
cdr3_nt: TGTGCCAGCAGTCGAGCGTCCGGGACAGCTAATGAAAAACTGTTTTTT
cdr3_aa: CASSRASGTANEKLFF

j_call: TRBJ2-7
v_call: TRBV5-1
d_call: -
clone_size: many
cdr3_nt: TGCGCCAGCAGCTTGGGATTGACCACAGACTACGAGCAGTACTTC
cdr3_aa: CASSLGLTTDYEQYF

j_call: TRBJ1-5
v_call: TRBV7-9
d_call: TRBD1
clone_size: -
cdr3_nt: TGTGCCAGCAGCTTGGACAGGGAAAACAATCAGCCCCAGCATTTT
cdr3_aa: CASSLDRENNQPQHF

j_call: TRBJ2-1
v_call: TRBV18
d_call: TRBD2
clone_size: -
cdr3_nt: TGTGCCAGCTCACCCGGACTAGCGGGGAGCCCCTCAGAGTTCTTC
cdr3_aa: CASSPGLAGSPSEFF

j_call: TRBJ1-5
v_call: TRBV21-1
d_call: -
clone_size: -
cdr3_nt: TGTGCCACTCGGGACAGGGAGTATCAGCCCCAGCATTTT
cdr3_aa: CATRDREYQPQHF

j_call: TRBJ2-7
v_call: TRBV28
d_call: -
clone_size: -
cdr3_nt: TGTGCCAGCAGAACCAGGACTATCCACGAGCAGTACTTC
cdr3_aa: CASRTRTIHEQYF

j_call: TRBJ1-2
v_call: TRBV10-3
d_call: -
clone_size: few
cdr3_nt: TGTGCCATCAGTGAGTCAGCTAACTATGGCTACACCTTC
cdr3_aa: CAISESANYGYTF

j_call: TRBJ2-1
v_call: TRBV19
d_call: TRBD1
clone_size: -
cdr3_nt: TGTGCCAGTACCCACGACAGGGGGCACTACAATGAGCAGTTCTTC
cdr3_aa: CASTHDRGHYNEQFF

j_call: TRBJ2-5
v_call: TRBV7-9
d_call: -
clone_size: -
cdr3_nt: TGTGCCAGCAGCTTAGCGGGATCAGCGGAGACCCAGTACTTC
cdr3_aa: CASSLAGSAETQYF

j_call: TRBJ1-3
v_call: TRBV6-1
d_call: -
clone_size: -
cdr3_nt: TGTGCCAGCAGACGGATTCGGAGCTCTGGAAACACCATATATTTT
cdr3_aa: CASRRIRSSGNTIYF

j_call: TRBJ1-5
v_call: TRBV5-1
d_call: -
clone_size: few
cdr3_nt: TGCGCCAGCAGCCCCGGGACGGAGAATCAGCCCCAGCATTTT
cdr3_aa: CASSPGTENQPQHF

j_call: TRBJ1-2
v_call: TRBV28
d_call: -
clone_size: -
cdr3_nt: TGTGCCAGCAGTTTACTCTCAGATTATATGGTTGGCTACACCTTC
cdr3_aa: CASSLLSDYMVGYTF

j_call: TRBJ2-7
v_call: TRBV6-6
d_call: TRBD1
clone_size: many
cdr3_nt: TGTGCCAGCGGAACTCAGGGGGCCGAGCAGTACTTC
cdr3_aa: CASGTQGAEQYF

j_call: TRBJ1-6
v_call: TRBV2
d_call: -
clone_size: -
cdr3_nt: TGTGCCAGCAGTGATCGTCAGGGGAGCCTACGATCACCCCTCCACTTT
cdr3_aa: CASSDRQGSLRSPLHF